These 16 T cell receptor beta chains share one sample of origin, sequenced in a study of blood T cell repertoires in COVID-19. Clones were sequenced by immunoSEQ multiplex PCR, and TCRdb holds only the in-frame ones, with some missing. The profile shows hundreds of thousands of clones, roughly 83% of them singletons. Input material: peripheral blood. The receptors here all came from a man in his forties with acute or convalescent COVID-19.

The CDR3 sequence: CASSSSGTGSRREPQHF. CDR3 coding DNA: TGTGCCAGCAGCTCATCCGGGACAGGGTCCAGGCGTGAGCCCCAGCATTTT. The V and J genes are TRBV7-2 and TRBJ1-5; the match to TRBD1 covers 9 bases. There are 17 residues in the CDR3. J was trimmed by 8 bases and V by 4 bases; bases with no gene match: 15. The germline gives CDR1 SGHTA, CDR2 FQGNSA.

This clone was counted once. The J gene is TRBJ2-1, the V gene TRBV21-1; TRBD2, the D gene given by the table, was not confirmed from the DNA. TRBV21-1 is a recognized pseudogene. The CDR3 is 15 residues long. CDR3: CASSSHSGGYNEQFF. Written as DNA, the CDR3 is TGTGCCAGCAGCAGCCACAGCGGGGGCTACAATGAGCAGTTCTTC.

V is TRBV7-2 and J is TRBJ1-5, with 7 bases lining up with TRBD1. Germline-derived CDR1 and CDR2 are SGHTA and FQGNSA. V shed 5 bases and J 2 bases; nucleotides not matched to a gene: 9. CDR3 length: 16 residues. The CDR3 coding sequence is TGTGCCAGCAGCCTAACAGGGGTGTTGGGCAATCAGCCCCAGCATTTT. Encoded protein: CASSLTGVLGNQPQHF.

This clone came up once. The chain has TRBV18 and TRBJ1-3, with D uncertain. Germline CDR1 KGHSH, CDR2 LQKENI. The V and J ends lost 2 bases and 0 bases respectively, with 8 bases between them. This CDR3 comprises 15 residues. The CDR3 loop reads CASSPTAGSGNTIYF. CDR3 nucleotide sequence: TGTGCCAGCTCACCAACAGCGGGCTCTGGAAACACCATATATTTT.

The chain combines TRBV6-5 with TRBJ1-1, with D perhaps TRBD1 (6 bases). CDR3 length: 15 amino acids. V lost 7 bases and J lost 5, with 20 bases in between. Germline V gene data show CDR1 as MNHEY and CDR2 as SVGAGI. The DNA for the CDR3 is TGTGCCAGCACCCAGGGGCCGCAGGGACGGACTGAAGCTTTCTTT. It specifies CASTQGPQGRTEAFF.

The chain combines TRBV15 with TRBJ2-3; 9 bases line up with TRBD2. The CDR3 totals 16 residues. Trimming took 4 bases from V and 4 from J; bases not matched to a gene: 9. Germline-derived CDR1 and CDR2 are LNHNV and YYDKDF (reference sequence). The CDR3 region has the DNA TGTGCCACCAGCACAATCCAGGGACTAGCCGCAGATACGCAGTATTTT. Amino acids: CATSTIQGLAADTQYF.

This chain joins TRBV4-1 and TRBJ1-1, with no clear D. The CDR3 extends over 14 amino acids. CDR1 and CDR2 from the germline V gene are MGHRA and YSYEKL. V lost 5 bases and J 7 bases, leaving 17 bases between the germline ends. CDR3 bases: TGCGCCAGCAGCGAATCTACCATCGCCTATGAAGCTTTCTTT. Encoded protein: CASSESTIAYEAFF.

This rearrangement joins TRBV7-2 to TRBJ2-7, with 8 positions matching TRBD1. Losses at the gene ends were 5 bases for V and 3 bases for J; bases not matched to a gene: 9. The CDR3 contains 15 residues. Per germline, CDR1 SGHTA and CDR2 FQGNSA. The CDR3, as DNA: TGTGCCAGCAGCCCAAGGGCAGGGGGCCTCTACGAGCAGTACTTC. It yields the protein CASSPRAGGLYEQYF. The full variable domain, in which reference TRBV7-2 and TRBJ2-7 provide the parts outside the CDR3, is GAGVSQSPSNKVTEKGKDVELRCDPISGHTALYWYRQSLGQGLEFLIYFQGNSAPDKSGLPSDRFSAERTGGSVSTLTIQRTQQEDSAVYLCASSPRAGGLYEQYFGPGTRLTVT.

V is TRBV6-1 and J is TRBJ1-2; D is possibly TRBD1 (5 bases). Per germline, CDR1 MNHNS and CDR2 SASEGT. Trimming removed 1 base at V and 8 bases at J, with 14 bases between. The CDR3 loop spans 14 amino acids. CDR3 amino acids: CASSEGTPADGYTF. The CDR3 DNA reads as TGTGCCAGCAGTGAAGGGACACCCGCCGACGGCTACACCTTC.

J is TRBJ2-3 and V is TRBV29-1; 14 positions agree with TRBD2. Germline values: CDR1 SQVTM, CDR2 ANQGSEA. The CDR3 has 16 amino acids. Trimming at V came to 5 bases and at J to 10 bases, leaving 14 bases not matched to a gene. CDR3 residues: CSVTGLAGAPGGSQYF. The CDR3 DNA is TGCAGCGTTACGGGACTAGCGGGAGCCCCGGGTGGATCGCAGTATTTT.

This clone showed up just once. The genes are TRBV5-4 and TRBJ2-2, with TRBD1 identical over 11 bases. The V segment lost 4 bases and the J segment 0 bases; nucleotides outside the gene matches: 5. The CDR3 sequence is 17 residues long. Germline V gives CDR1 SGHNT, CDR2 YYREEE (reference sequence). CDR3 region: CASSPPGQGANTGELFF. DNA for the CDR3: TGTGCCAGCAGCCCGCCGGGACAGGGGGCGAACACCGGGGAGCTGTTTTTT.

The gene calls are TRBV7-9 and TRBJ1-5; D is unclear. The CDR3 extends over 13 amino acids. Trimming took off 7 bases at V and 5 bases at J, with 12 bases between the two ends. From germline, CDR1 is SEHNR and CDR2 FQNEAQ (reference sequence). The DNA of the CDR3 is TGTGCCAGCACATTAGGGAGGGATCAGCCCCAGCATTTT. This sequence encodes CASTLGRDQPQHF. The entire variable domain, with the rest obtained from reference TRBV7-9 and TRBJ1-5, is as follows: DTGVSQNPRHKITKRGQNVTFRCDPISEHNRLYWYRQTLGQGPEFLTYFQNEAQLEKSRLLSDRFSAERPKGSFSTLEIQRTEQGDSAMYLCASTLGRDQPQHFGDGTRLSIL.

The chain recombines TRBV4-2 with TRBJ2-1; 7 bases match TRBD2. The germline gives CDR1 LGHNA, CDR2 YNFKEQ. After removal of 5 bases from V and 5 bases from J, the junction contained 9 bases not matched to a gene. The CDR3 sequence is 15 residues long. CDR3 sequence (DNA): TGTGCCAGCAGCGTTGGGGAGCGGGAAAACAATGAGCAGTTCTTC. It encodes CASSVGERENNEQFF.

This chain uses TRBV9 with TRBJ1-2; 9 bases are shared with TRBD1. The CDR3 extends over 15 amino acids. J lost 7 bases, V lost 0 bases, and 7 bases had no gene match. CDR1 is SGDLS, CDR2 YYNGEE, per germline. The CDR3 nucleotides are TGTGCCAGCAGCGTAGCGGACAGGGGATCTCCTGGCTACACCTTC. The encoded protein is CASSVADRGSPGYTF.

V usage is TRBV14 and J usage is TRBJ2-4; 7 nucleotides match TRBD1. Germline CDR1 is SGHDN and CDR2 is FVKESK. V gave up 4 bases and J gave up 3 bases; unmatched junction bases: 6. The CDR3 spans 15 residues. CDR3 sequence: CASSPGTAYKNIQYF. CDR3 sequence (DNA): TGTGCCAGCAGCCCCGGGACAGCCTACAAAAACATTCAGTACTTC.

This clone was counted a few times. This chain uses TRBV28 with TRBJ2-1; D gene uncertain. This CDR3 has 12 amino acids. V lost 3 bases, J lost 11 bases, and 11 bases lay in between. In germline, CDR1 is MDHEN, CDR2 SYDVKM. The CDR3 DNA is TGTGCCAGCAGTTTCAGGAATTGGAAGCAGTTCTTC. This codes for CASSFRNWKQFF.